A single sample is the source of the 2 T cell receptor beta chains below, sequenced in a study of blood T cell repertoires in COVID-19. Profiling relied on immunoSEQ multiplex PCR, and the TCRdb table lists in-frame clones only, not all of them. Found here are approximately 350,000 clones, 65% to 90% of them singletons; the top ten hold under 8.5%. The sequencing sample was made of peripheral blood. These receptors all come from a woman in her sixties or seventies with COVID-19, enrolled during active disease.

The chain couples TRBV5-5 to TRBJ2-2; 8 nucleotides line up with TRBD1. This CDR3 has 17 residues. The germline V gene has CDR1 SGHKS and CDR2 YYEKEE (reference sequence). The V and J ends lost 4 bases and 7 bases, in that order; junction bases with no gene match: 15. CDR3 bases: TGTGCCAGCAGCCCTCAGGGGGCCCTCCGCCCGGGCGGGGAGCTGTTTTTT. This gives the protein CASSPQGALRPGGELFF.

The gene calls are TRBV27 and TRBJ1-3; 7 bases match TRBD1. V lost 5 bases, J lost 7 bases, and 11 bases stayed unmatched. CDR1 and CDR2 (germline): MNHEY, SMNVEV (reference sequence). The CDR3 length is 15 residues. CDR3: CASSPLDRVRNTIYF. DNA for the CDR3: TGTGCCAGCAGTCCTCTCGACAGGGTGAGGAACACCATATATTTT.